These 2 T cell receptor beta chains share one sample of origin, sequenced in a study of regulatory T cells in long-lasting Graves disease. Specified time point: newly diagnosed GD, antithyroid drugs for less than 3 months. With RNA extracted from PBMCs as input, the TCR library was made. Through Arm-PCR of CDR3 regions and iRepertoire HTBI primers, TCR beta libraries were built. In TCRdb, the multiplex PCR reads were re-called with MiXCR into one record per CDR3 protein. The sample shows around 450,000 distinct CDR3 sequences, approximately 15% of them seen only once. The same data also contributed to another study, on T cells in Graves' hyperthyroidism and ophthalmopathy.

The source was peripheral blood mononuclear cells (PBMCs), collected at new diagnosis, from a patient treated with antithyroid drugs. These TCRs come from a woman between 25 and 40 years old with Graves disease.

This clonotype was seen at least ten times. The chain uses TRBV20-1 and TRBJ1-1; 10 nucleotides align to TRBD1. Germline CDR1 and CDR2: DFQATT and SNEGSKA (reference sequence). The CDR3 is 12 residues long. V shed 7 bases and J 5 bases; nucleotides not matched to a gene: 4. The CDR3 loop is CSGRQGATEAFF. CDR3 DNA: TGCAGTGGTCGACAGGGGGCGACTGAAGCTTTCTTT.

This clonotype was seen more than once but under ten times. The chain links TRBV6-9 to TRBJ2-1; tentatively, D is TRBD1 (5 bases). Trimming removed 5 bases from V and 10 bases from J, with 18 bases in between. CDR1 MNHGY and CDR2 SVAAGI come from the germline V gene. The CDR3 sequence is 14 residues long. The CDR3 reads CASSDSNGAREQFF. As DNA, the CDR3 is TGTGCCAGCAGTGACTCGAATGGGGCGCGGGAGCAGTTCTTC.